This entry concerns a single TCR beta chain. Germline assignment: CDR1 SGHDN and CDR2 FVKESK. CDR3 length: 13 residues. Trimming cost V 5 bases and J 4 bases, with 9 bases left between them. This specimen belongs to a study of blood T cell repertoires in COVID-19. Study context: Samples taken during acute and convalescent COVID-19 were collected in the United States, Italy and Spain. Sample material is recorded as cDNA or gDNA derived from T cells, B-cell-depleted T cells, or PBMCs.

TCRdb's copy holds only in-frame clones and misses some; the assay was immunoSEQ multiplex PCR. Of about 330,000 clones in the sample, around nine tenths were seen once. Sequencing input: PBMCs or T cells enriched from blood (not recorded which). This TCR was recovered from a woman in her twenties or thirties who had recovered from COVID-19. The chain joins TRBV14 to TRBJ1-3; D remains ambiguous. The CDR3 DNA follows: TGTGCCAGCAGCGTCGCAGGAGGAAACACCATATATTTT. Protein product: CASSVAGGNTIYF. Variable domain in full (rest from reference TRBV14 and TRBJ1-3): EAGVTQFPSHSVIEKGQTVTLRCDPISGHDNLYWYRRVMGKEIKFLLHFVKESKQDESGMPNNRFLAERTGGTYSTLKVQPAELEDSGVYFCASSVAGGNTIYFGEGSWLTVV.